This T cell receptor beta chain was recovered during a study of T cell repertoires in cytomegalovirus infection. Study context: Use of recently identified HLA-C-restricted and well-studied HLA-B-restricted CMV epitopes was part of the study.

About this clonotype itself: Its antigen is as yet unknown.

CDR3 length: 15 amino acids. The germline V gene encodes CDR1 SEHNR and CDR2 FQNEAQ (reference sequence). With 5 bases clipped from V and 2 bases from J, the junction kept 5 bases outside the gene matches. TCRdb reprocessed the reads with MiXCR, giving one entry per CDR3 protein. This table has about 770,000 distinct CDR3 sequences, about 27% appearing once. Sequencing used cultured CD8+ T cells from PBMCs, obtained from culture after CMV antigen stimulation. The chain joins TRBV7-9 to TRBJ1-1, with TRBD1 matching over 10 bases. This TCR was sampled from a human donor in good health (CMV status not recorded). Some clones in this sample may be carry-over from other donors' samples. CDR3 sequence reads: CASSADRGLNTEAFF. The CDR3 nucleotides are TGTGCCAGCAGCGCAGACAGGGGGCTAAACACTGAAGCTTTCTTT.